This T cell receptor beta chain was captured by sequencing in a study of blood T cell repertoires in COVID-19. Assay used: immunoSEQ multiplex PCR; TCRdb lists only in-frame clones, some missing. The table lists about 400,000 clones, about 90% of them singletons, with less than 2% in the top ten. Germline assignment: CDR1 KGHDR and CDR2 SFDVKD. V dropped 9 bases and J dropped 5; count of bases not matched to a gene: 4. The CDR3 contains 13 residues. Sequences were obtained from PBMCs or T cells enriched from blood (not recorded which). The chain couples TRBV24-1 to TRBJ2-1; 9 positions match TRBD1. This TCR came from a woman in her twenties or thirties who had recovered from COVID-19. CDR3 in amino acids: CATGTGIDNEQFF. DNA for the CDR3: TGTGCCACCGGGACAGGGATCGACAATGAGCAGTTCTTC.